This TCR beta chain was sequenced for a study of T cells in Graves' hyperthyroidism and ophthalmopathy. In the study overall: Once the initial diagnosis was made, peripheral blood was obtained before any treatment.

From germline, CDR1 is MNHNY and CDR2 SVGAGI (reference sequence). V lost 2 bases to trimming and J lost 0 bases; unmatched junction nucleotides: 5. The CDR3 has 17 residues. TCR beta CDR3 sequences were amplified from RNA transcripts. HTBI primers were employed in a first-round RT-PCR of the TCR CDR3. TCRdb analysed the multiplex PCR reads with MiXCR anew, one entry per CDR3 protein. The sample lists about 58,000 distinct CDR3 sequences, 49% seen once, with over 10% in the top ten. Ophthalmopathy patients all had a Clinical Activity Score of at least 3, a NOSPECS grade of at least 4 and disease under 3 months old.

The chain carries TRBV6-6 and TRBJ2-3, with TRBD2 matching 10 bases. The material sequenced was blood. This TCR came from a woman in her 30s with Graves' ophthalmopathy. The CDR3 protein is CASSYPGTSASTDTQYF. DNA of the CDR3: TGTGCCAGCAGTTACCCCGGGACTAGCGCTAGCACAGATACGCAGTATTTT.